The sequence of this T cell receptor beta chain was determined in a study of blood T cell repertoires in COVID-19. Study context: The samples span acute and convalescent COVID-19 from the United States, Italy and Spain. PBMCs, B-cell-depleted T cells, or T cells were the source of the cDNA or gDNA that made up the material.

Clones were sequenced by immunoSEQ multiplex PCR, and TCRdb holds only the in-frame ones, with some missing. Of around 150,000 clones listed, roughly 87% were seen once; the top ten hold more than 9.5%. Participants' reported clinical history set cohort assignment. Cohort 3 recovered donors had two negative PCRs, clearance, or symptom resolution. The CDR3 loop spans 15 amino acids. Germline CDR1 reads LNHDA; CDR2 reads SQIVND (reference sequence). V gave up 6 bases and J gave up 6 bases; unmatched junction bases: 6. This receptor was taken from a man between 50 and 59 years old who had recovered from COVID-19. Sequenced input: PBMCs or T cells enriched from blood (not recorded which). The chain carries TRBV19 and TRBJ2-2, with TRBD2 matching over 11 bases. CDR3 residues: CASRWAGLAAGELFF. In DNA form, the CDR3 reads TGTGCCAGTAGGTGGGCGGGACTAGCGGCCGGGGAGCTGTTTTTT.